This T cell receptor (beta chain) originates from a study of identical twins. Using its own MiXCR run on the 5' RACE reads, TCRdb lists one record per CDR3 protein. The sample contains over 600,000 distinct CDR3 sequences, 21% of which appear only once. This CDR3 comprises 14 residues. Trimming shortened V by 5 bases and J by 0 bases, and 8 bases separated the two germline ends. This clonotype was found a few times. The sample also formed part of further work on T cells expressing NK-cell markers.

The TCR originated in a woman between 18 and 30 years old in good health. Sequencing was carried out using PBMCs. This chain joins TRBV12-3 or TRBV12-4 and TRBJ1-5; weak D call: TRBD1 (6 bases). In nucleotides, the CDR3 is TGTGCCAGCAGTGGACAGCTTAGCAATCAGCCCCAGCATTTT. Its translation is CASSGQLSNQPQHF.